The following is a T cell receptor beta chain sequence with its context. The sample comes from a study of blood T cell repertoires in COVID-19. Across the whole study: Sites in the United States, Italy and Spain provided acute and convalescent COVID-19 samples. PBMCs, B-cell-depleted T cells, or T cells were the source of the cDNA or gDNA that made up the material.

CDR1 is SGHTA, CDR2 FQGNSA, per germline. Trimming took 6 bases from V and 0 from J; bases not matched to a gene: 7. There are 15 residues in the CDR3. Some clones are missing from TCRdb's copy, which holds only in-frame ones; the method was immunoSEQ multiplex PCR. The table lists about 91,000 clones, approximately 90% of them singletons. Sequenced input: peripheral blood. The gene calls are TRBV7-2 and TRBJ2-5; 7 bases match TRBD1. This clonotype was sampled from a woman aged 80 or over with active COVID-19. CDR3 protein: CASRLTGTYQETQYF. CDR3 sequence (DNA): TGTGCCAGCAGGTTGACAGGGACGTACCAAGAGACCCAGTACTTC.